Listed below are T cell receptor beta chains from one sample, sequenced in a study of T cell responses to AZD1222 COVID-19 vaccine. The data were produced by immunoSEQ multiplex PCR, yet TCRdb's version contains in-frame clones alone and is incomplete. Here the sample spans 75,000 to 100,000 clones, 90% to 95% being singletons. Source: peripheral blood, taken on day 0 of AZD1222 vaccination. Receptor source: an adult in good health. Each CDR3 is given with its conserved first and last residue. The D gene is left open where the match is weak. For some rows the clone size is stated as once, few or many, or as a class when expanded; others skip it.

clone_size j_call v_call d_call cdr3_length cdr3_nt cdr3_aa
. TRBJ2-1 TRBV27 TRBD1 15 TGTGCCAGCAGCCCCGGGACAGGGATATACAATGAGCAGTTCTTC CASSPGTGIYNEQFF
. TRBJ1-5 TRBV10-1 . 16 TGCGCCAGCAGTGAGTTCGGACAAGGCAAATATCAGCCCCAGCATTTT CASSEFGQGKYQPQHF
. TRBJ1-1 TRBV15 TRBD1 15 TGTGCCACGGGGAGGGACAGAGGAATGAACACTGAAGCTTTCTTT CATGRDRGMNTEAFF
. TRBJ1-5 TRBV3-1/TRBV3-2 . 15 TGTGCCAGCAGCCAATTTACCGGGGCGGGTCAGCCCCAGCATTTT CASSQFTGAGQPQHF
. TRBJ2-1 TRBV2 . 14 TGTGCCAGCAGTGAAGGAGGCGGGGACAATGAGCAGTTCTTC CASSEGGGDNEQFF
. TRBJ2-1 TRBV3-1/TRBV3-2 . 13 TGTGCCAGCAGCCAAGGGCGGAACAATGAGCAGTTCTTC CASSQGRNNEQFF
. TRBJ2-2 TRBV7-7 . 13 TGTGCTAGCAGCTCCACTAGCACCGGGGAGCTGTTTTTT CASSSTSTGELFF
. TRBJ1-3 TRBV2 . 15 TGTGCCAGCATGCGGGGCGCCGATTCTGGAAACACCATATATTTT CASMRGADSGNTIYF
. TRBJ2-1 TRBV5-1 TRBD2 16 TGCGCCAGCAGCTCGGGACTAGCGGGAGTATACAATGAGCAGTTCTTC CASSSGLAGVYNEQFF
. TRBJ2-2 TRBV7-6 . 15 TGTGCCAGCAGCCCGCCCTGGTCTCCCAACGGGGAGCTGTTTTTT CASSPPWSPNGELFF
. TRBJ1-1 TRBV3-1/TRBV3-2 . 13 TGTGCCAGCAGCCAAGTAGGGGGCACTGAAGCTTTCTTT CASSQVGGTEAFF
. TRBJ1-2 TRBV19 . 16 TGTGCCAGTAGTAAAATCCAACAGGGACTGAACTATGGCTACACCTTC CASSKIQQGLNYGYTF
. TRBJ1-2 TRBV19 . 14 TGTGCCAGTAGTGGATTCAGTCTGGACTATGGCTACACCTTC CASSGFSLDYGYTF
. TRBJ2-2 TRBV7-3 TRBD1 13 TGTGCCAGCAGCCTACAGGGGGCAAGGGAGCTGTTTTTT CASSLQGARELFF
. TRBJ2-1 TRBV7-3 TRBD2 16 TGTGCCAGCAGCTCCACGCCGGGACTAGGGCGCAATGAGCAGTTCTTC CASSSTPGLGRNEQFF
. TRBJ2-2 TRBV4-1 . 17 TGCGCCAGCAGCCAAGTTATGCTAGCGAGGTACACCGGGGAGCTGTTTTTT CASSQVMLARYTGELFF
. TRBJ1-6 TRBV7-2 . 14 TGTGCCAGCAGCTTAGGATCCTATAATTCACCCCTCCACTTT CASSLGSYNSPLHF
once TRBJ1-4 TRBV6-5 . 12 TGTGCCAGCAGCTTGGGGGTAGAAAAACTGTTTTTT CASSLGVEKLFF
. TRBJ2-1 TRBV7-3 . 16 TGTGCCAGCAGCTTAGGCACAGGGCAAGTGTACAATGAGCAGTTCTTC CASSLGTGQVYNEQFF
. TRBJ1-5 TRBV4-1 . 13 TGCGCCAGCAGCCAAGATCCCCGTCAGCCCCAGCATTTT CASSQDPRQPQHF
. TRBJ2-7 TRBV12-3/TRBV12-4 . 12 TGTGCCAGCAGCCCAGACACCTACGAGCAGTACTTC CASSPDTYEQYF
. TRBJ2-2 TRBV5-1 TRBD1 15 TGCGCCAGCAGCTTGAGACAGGGCAAAACCGGGGAGCTGTTTTTT CASSLRQGKTGELFF
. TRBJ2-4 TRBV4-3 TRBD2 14 TGCGCCAGCGCTGCGGGGGGGGCCAAAAACATTCAGTACTTC CASAAGGAKNIQYF
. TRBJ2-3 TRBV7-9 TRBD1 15 TGTGCCAGCAGCTTTCTCCGACAGGGGACAGATACGCAGTATTTT CASSFLRQGTDTQYF
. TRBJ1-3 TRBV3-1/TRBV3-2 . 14 TGTGCCAGCAGCCTCCGTGAAACTGGAAACACCATATATTTT CASSLRETGNTIYF
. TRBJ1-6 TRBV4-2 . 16 TGTGCCAGCAGCCAAGATGCGACCTGGCCAAATTCACCCCTCCACTTT CASSQDATWPNSPLHF